One sample yielded the 7 T cell receptor beta chains listed below, sequenced in a study of cytomegalovirus exposure and HLA in healthy donors. A multiplex PCR was run with 60 Vbeta primers and 13 Jbeta primers. Assay used: immunoSEQ multiplex PCR; TCRdb lists only in-frame clones, some missing. This sample has 150,000 to 200,000 clones, with under 85% found just once. Sequenced sample: PBMCs. Receptors originate from a woman in her twenties or thirties in good health and CMV-seronegative.

J is TRBJ2-5 and V is TRBV15; tentative D call: TRBD2 (5 bases). V was cut by 1 base and J by 10 bases, with 13 bases left in between. Germline-derived CDR1 and CDR2 are LNHNV and YYDKDF (reference sequence). This CDR3 contains 13 residues. The CDR3: CATSRGPGGGQYF. Written as DNA, the CDR3 is TGTGCCACCAGCAGAGGGCCGGGCGGAGGCCAGTACTTC.

The chain joins TRBV2 to TRBJ2-5, with a weak D call TRBD1 (6 bases). Germline V gene lookup returns CDR1 SNHLY and CDR2 FYNNEI. The length of the CDR3 is 12 residues. The V and J ends lost 6 bases and 2 bases respectively, with 7 bases between them. This CDR3 is CASRDSQETQYF. The CDR3 nucleotides read TGTGCCAGCAGGGACAGTCAAGAGACCCAGTACTTC.

This chain joins TRBV15 and TRBJ2-2; 9 bases are a match to TRBD2. The germline gives CDR1 LNHNV, CDR2 YYDKDF (reference sequence). V lost 6 bases, J lost 7 bases, and 6 bases stayed unmatched. The CDR3 has 14 amino acids. The DNA for the CDR3 is TGTGCCACCAGTCTGACTAGCGGATACGGGGAGCTGTTTTTT. It translates to CATSLTSGYGELFF.

The chain joins TRBV5-1 to TRBJ1-1, with a weak D call TRBD1 (5 bases). Trimming pared 6 bases from V and 1 base from J, leaving 13 bases between. Germline-derived CDR1 and CDR2 are SGHRS and YFSETQ. CDR3 length: 14 amino acids. The CDR3 spells CASNDSPPNTEAFF. CDR3 DNA sequence: TGCGCCAGCAATGACAGCCCTCCGAACACTGAAGCTTTCTTT.

Comment on this clone: The same CDR3 arises from other DNA sequences in this sample as well. This rearrangement joins TRBV7-9 to TRBJ1-6; no reliable D call. V lost 3 bases and J 4 bases, leaving 7 bases between the germline ends. This CDR3 contains 14 residues. Germline V gene data show CDR1 as SEHNR and CDR2 as FQNEAQ (reference sequence). The CDR3 reads CASSLEQYNSPLHF. The DNA of the CDR3 is TGTGCCAGCAGCTTGGAACAGTATAATTCACCCCTCCACTTT.

The chain uses TRBV4-1 and TRBJ2-3; no clear D gene. The germline V gene has CDR1 MGHRA and CDR2 YSYEKL. With 0 bases removed from V and 5 bases from J, the gap between germline ends came to 18 bases. The CDR3 is made up of 17 amino acids. This chain's CDR3 is CASSQDLALEQVDTQYF. In DNA, the CDR3 is TGCGCCAGCAGCCAAGATCTTGCTCTAGAGCAAGTAGATACGCAGTATTTT.

The chain uses TRBV19 and TRBJ2-2; the D gene is possibly TRBD1 (5 bases). This CDR3 region has 14 residues. With 1 base removed from V and 8 bases from J, the gap between germline ends came to 11 bases. Germline assignment: CDR1 LNHDA and CDR2 SQIVND (reference sequence). CDR3 in DNA: TGTGCCAGTAGTATAGGCCAGGGAATGGGGGAGCTGTTTTTT. Translating gives CASSIGQGMGELFF.